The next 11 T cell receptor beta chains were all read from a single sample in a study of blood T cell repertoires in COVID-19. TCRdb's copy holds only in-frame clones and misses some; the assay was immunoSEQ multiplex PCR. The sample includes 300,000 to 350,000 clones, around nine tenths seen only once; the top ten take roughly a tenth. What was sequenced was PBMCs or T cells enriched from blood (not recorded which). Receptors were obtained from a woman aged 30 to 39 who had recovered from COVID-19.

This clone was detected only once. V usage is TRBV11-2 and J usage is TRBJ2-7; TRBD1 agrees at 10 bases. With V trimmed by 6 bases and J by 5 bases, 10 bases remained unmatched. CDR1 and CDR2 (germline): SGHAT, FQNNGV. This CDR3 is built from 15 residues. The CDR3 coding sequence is TGTGCCAGCAGACGTCCCGGGACAGGGGACCACGAGCAGTACTTC. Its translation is CASRRPGTGDHEQYF.

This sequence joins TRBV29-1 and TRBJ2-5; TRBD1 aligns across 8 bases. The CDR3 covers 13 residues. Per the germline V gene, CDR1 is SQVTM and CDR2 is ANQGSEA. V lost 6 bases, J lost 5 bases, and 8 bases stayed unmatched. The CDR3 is CSVGPDRVETQYF. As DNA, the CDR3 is TGCAGCGTCGGGCCGGACAGGGTTGAGACCCAGTACTTC.

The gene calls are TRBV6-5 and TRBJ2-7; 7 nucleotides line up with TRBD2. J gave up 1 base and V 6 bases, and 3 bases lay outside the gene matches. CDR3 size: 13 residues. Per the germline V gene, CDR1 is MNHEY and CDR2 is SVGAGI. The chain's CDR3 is CASRAGLSYEQYF. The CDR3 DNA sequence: TGTGCCAGCAGGGCGGGACTATCCTACGAGCAGTACTTC.

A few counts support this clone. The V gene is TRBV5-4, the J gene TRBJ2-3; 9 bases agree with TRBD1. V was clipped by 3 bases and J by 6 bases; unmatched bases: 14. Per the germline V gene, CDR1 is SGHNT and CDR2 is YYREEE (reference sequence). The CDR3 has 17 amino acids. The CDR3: CASSSFGQGPSGDTQYF. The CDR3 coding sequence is TGTGCCAGCAGCTCCTTTGGACAGGGGCCTTCGGGTGATACGCAGTATTTT.

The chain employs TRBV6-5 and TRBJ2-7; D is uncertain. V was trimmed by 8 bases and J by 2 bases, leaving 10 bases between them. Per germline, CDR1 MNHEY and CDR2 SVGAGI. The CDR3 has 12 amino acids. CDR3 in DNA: TGTGCCAGCCAAGCAGGCCCCTACGAGCAGTACTTC. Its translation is CASQAGPYEQYF.

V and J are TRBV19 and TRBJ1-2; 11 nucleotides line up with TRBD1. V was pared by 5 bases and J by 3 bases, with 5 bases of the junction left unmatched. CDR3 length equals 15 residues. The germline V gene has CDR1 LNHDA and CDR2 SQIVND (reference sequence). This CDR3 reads CASSGQGAADYGYTF. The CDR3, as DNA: TGTGCCAGTAGTGGACAGGGGGCAGCTGACTATGGCTACACCTTC.

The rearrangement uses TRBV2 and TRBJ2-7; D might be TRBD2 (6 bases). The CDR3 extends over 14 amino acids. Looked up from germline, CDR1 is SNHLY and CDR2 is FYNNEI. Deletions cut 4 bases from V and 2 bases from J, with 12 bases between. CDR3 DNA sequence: TGTGCCAGCAGTGCGGGGGAACCTACCTACGAGCAGTACTTC. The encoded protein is CASSAGEPTYEQYF.

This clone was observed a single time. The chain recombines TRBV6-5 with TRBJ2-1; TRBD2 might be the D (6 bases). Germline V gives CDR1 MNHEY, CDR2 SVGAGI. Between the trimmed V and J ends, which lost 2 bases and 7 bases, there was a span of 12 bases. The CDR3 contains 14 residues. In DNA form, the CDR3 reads TGTGCCAGCAGTTACGGCGGGGTTGGGAATGAGCAGTTCTTC. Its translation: CASSYGGVGNEQFF.

The DNA for the CDR3 is TGTGCCAGCAGCTTAGAGGGACACGTCAATCAGCCCCAGCATTTT. Its protein product is CASSLEGHVNQPQHF. This chain joins TRBV7-2 and TRBJ1-5; D may be TRBD1 (6 bases). Germline V gene sequence: CDR1 SGHTA, CDR2 FQGNSA. The CDR3 contains 15 residues. V was trimmed by 1 base and J by 3 bases, leaving 10 bases between them.

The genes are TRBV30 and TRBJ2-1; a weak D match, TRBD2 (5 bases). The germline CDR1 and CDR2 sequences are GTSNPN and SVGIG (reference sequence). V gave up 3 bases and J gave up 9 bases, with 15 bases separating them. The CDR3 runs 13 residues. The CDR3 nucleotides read TGTGCCTGGAGAGTGGGTGACTATGGTGAGCAGTTCTTC. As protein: CAWRVGDYGEQFF.

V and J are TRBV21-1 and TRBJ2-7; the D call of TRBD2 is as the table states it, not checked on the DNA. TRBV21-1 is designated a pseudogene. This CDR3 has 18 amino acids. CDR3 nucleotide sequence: TGTGCCAGCTCGCCCTGTAGCGGGAGTAGGTTGTGGACCTACGAGCAGTACTTC. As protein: CASSPCSGSRLWTYEQYF.